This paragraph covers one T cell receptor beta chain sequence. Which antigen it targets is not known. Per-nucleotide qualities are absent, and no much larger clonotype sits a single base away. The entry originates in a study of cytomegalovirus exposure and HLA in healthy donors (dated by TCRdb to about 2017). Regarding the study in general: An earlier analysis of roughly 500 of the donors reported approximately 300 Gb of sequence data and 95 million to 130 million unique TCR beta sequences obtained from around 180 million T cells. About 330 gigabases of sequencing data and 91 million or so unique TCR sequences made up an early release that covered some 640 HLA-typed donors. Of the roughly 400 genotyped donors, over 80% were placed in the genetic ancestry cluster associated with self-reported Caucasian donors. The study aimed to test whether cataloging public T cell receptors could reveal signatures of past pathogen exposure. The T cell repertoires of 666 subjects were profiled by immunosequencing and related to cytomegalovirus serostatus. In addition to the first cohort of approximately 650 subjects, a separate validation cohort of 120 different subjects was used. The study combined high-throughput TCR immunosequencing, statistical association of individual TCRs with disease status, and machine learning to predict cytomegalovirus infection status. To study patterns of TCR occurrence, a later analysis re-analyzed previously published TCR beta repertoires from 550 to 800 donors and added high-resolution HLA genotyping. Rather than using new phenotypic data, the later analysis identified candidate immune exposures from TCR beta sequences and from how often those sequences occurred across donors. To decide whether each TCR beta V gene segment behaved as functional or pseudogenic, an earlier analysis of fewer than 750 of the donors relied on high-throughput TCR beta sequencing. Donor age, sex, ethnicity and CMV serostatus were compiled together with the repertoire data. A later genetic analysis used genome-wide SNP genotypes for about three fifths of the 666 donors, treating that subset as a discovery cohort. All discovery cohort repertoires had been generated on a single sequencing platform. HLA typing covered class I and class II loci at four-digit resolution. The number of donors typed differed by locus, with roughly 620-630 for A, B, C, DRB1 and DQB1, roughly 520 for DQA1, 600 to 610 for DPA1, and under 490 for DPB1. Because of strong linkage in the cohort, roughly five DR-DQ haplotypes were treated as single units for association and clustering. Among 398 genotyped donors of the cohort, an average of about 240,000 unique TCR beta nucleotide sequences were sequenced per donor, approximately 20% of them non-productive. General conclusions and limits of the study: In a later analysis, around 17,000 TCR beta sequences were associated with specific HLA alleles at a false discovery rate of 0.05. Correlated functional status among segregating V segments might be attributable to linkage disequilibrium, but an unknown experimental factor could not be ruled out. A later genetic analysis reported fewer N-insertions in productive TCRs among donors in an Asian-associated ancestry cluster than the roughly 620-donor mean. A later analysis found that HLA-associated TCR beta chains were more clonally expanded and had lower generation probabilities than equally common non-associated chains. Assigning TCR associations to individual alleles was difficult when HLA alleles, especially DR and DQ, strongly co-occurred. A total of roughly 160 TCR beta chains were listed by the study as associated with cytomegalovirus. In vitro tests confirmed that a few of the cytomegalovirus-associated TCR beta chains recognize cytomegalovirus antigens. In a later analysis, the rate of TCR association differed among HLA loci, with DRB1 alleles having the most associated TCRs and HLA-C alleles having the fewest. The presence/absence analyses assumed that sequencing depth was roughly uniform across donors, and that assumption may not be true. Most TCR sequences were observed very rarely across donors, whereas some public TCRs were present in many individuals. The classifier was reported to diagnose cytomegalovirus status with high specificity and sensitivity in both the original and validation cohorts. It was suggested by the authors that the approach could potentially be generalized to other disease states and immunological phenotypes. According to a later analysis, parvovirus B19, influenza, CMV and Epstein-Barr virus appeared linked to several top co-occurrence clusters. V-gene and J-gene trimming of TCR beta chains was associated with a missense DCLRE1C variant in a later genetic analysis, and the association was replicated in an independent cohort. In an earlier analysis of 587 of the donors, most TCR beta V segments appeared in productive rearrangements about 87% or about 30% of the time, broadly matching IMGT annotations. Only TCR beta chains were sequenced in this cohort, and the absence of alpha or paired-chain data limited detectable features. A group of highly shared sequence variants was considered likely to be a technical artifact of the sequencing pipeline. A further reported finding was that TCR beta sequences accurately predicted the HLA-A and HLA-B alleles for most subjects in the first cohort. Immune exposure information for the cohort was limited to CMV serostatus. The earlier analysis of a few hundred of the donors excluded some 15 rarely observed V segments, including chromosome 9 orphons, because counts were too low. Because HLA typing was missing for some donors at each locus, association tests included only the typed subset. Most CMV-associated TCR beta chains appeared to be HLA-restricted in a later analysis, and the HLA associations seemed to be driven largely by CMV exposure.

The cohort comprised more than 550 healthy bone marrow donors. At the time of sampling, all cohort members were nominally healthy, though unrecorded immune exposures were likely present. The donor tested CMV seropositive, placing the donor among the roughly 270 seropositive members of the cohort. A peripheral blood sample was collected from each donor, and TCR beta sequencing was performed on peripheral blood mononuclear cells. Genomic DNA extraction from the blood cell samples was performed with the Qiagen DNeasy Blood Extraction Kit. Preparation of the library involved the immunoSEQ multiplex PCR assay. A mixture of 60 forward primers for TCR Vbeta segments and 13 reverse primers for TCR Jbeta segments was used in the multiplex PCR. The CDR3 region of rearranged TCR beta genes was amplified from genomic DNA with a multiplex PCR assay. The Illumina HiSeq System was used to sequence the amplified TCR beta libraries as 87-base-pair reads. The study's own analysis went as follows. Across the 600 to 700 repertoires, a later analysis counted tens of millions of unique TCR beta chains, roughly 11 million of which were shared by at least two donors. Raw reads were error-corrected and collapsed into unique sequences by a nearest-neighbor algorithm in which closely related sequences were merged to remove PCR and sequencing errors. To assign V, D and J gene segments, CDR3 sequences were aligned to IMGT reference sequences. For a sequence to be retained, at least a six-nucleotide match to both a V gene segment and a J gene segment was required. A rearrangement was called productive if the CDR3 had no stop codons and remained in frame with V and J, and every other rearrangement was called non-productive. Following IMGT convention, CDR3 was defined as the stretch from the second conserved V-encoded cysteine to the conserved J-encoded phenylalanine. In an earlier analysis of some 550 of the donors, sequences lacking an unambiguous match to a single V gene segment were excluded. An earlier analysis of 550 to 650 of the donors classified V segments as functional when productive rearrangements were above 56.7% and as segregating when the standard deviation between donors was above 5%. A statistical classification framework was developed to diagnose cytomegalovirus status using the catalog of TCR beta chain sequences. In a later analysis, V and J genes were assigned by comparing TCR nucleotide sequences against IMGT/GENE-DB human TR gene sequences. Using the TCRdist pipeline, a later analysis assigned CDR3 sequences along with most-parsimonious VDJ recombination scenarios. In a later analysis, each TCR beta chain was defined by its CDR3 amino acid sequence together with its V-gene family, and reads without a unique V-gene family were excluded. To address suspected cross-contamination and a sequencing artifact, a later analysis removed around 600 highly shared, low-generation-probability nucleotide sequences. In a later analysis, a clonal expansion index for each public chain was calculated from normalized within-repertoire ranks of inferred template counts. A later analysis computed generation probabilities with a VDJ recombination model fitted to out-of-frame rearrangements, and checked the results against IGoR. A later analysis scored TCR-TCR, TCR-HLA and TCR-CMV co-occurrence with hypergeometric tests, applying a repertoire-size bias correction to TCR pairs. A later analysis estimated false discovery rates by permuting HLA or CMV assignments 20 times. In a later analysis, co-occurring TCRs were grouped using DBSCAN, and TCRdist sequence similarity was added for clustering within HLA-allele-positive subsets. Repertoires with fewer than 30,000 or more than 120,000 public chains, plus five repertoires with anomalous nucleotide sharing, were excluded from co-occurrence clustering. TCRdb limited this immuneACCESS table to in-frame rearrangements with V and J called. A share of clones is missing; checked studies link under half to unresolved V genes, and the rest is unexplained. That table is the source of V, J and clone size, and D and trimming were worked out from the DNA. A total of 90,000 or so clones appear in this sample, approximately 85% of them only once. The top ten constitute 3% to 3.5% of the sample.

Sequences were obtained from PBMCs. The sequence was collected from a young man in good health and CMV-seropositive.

DNA sequence: TGTGCCAGTAGTAACCCCAGGGGGGCAACTAATGAAAAACTGTTTTTT. It specifies CASSNPRGATNEKLFF. The chain is assembled from TRBV19 and TRBJ1-4; the central 7 bases match TRBD1. From the cysteine up to the phenylalanine, the CDR3 has a length of 16 residues. Just CDR3 DNA is preserved here, 48 bases in frame from base 1. Trimmed from V: 4 bases; trimmed from J: 0 bases; junction bases lacking a gene match: 5. Sequences LNHDA (CDR1) and SQIVND (CDR2) are obtained from the germline V gene (reference sequence).